Below are 15 T cell receptor beta chains sequenced from a single sample in a study of PD-L1 blockade in urothelial cancer. TCRdb's copy holds only in-frame clones and misses some; the assay was immunoSEQ multiplex PCR. The data hold about 39,000 clones, with approximately 90% observed a single time. The sample in question was PBMCs, obtained around atezolizumab (anti-PD-L1) treatment. Receptors were obtained from a man aged 60 to 75 with urothelial cancer.

This rearrangement joins TRBV14 to TRBJ2-3; D possibly corresponds to TRBD2 (6 bases). V lost 5 bases and J lost 0, with 9 bases in between. From germline, CDR1 is SGHDN and CDR2 FVKESK. The length of the CDR3 is 14 residues. The CDR3 sequence is CASSLGGSTDTQYF. The DNA for the CDR3 is TGTGCCAGCAGCTTAGGAGGGAGCACAGATACGCAGTATTTT.

J is TRBJ2-5 and V is TRBV5-1; 9 bases line up with TRBD1. Germline trimming cut 3 bases from V and 4 bases from J; bases unmatched to any gene: 7. Germline CDR1 reads SGHRS; CDR2 reads YFSETQ. The CDR3 is 15 residues long. The DNA of the CDR3 is TGCGCCAGCAGCTCAACCGGGACAGGGTCAGAGACCCAGTACTTC. It codes for CASSSTGTGSETQYF.

The rearrangement joins TRBV27 to TRBJ2-1, with TRBD2 identical over 7 bases. V was clipped by 2 bases and J by 7 bases; unmatched bases: 5. Germline V lookup: CDR1 MNHEY, CDR2 SMNVEV (reference sequence). CDR3 size: 14 residues. The CDR3 region is CASSLDLGGNEQFF. The CDR3 bases are TGTGCCAGCAGTTTAGACCTGGGGGGGAATGAGCAGTTCTTC.

J is TRBJ2-1 and V is TRBV25-1, with 9 bases fitting TRBD2. Germline CDR1 reads MGHDK; CDR2 reads SYGVNS. Trimming cost V 4 bases and J 2 bases; bases outside gene matches: 3. This CDR3 has 15 amino acids. The CDR3 loop reads CASSVAGAPYNEQFF. DNA for the CDR3: TGTGCCAGCAGTGTAGCGGGAGCCCCCTACAATGAGCAGTTCTTC.

This chain uses TRBV2 with TRBJ1-5; 12 nucleotides match TRBD1. The junction had 8 bases not matched to a gene; V was cut back by 5 bases and J by 6 bases. This CDR3 is 16 amino acids long. Germline V gene data show CDR1 as SNHLY and CDR2 as FYNNEI. This CDR3 is CASSYSGTGGSQPQHF. The CDR3 DNA follows: TGTGCCAGCAGTTACTCCGGGACAGGGGGCAGTCAGCCCCAGCATTTT.

This chain connects TRBV6-5 to TRBJ1-5; TRBD1 is a possible D gene (5 bases). The CDR3 has 14 residues. Germline V gene sequence: CDR1 MNHEY, CDR2 SVGAGI. Trimming shortened V by 10 bases and J by 4 bases, and 17 bases separated the two germline ends. CDR3 sequence (DNA): TGTGCCACCGCGTTTTCAGGGATGAATCAGCCCCAGCATTTT. This gives the protein CATAFSGMNQPQHF.

This chain joins TRBV28 and TRBJ2-1; perhaps TRBD2 as D (5 bases). The V end was cut by 4 bases, the J end by 0 bases, with 13 bases between. Per germline, CDR1 MDHEN and CDR2 SYDVKM. The CDR3 spans 16 residues. CDR3 protein: CASSSLGGLSYNEQFF. For the CDR3, the DNA is TGTGCCAGCAGTTCCTTAGGCGGGCTCTCCTACAATGAGCAGTTCTTC. The whole variable domain, filled in from reference TRBV28 and TRBJ2-1, reads DVKVTQSSRYLVKRTGEKVFLECVQDMDHENMFWYRQDPGLGLRLIYFSYDVKMKEKGDIPEGYSVSREKKERFSLILESASTNQTSMYLCASSSLGGLSYNEQFFGPGTRLTVL.

This chain joins TRBV19 and TRBJ2-6, with a possible D match to TRBD1 (6 bases). The CDR3 sequence is 16 residues long. The germline V gene has CDR1 LNHDA and CDR2 SQIVND (reference sequence). V lost 8 bases and J lost 0, with 14 bases in between. CDR3 in DNA: TGTGCCAGTTTCTCGTCACAGGGCTCTGGGGCCAACGTCCTGACTTTC. This sequence encodes CASFSSQGSGANVLTF.

The V and J genes are TRBV10-3 and TRBJ2-3; the D gene is possibly TRBD1 (6 bases). This CDR3 spans 14 amino acids. The V gene lost 5 bases and the J gene lost 4 bases, with 13 bases spanning the gap. Germline V gene lookup returns CDR1 ENHRY and CDR2 SYGVKD. The CDR3: CAISTPGAADTQYF. The CDR3 coding sequence is TGTGCCATCAGTACCCCAGGGGCAGCAGATACGCAGTATTTT.

Here the CDR3 DNA reads TGTGCCAGCACCCCGGGAGGGACTTCCCGCTATGGCTACACCTTC. Protein: CASTPGGTSRYGYTF. The V and J genes are TRBV13 and TRBJ1-2; tentative D call: TRBD1 (5 bases). The CDR3 sequence is 15 residues long. Germline V gene data show CDR1 as PRHDT and CDR2 as FYEKMQ (reference sequence). The V end lost 7 bases, the J end lost 4 bases, and 19 bases lay between the germline ends.

The chain joins TRBV14 to TRBJ2-3; D remains unclear. V lost 0 bases, J lost 2 bases, and 9 bases lay in between. The germline V gene encodes CDR1 SGHDN and CDR2 FVKESK. The CDR3 runs to 15 residues. The CDR3 nucleotides are TGTGCCAGCAGCCAAGAGAGTCTGGTCACAGATACGCAGTATTTT. Protein: CASSQESLVTDTQYF.

V is TRBV20-1 and J is TRBJ1-1; a weak D match, TRBD1 (5 bases). The CDR3 has 10 residues. Germline V CDR1 and CDR2: DFQATT, SNEGSKA (reference sequence). CDR3 region: CTLNRFEAFF. CDR3 DNA sequence: TGCACCTTAAACAGGTTTGAAGCTTTCTTT.

This chain connects TRBV28 to TRBJ2-7; possible D gene TRBD1, 5 bases. The V end lost 5 bases, the J end lost 0 bases, and 20 bases lay between the germline ends. Per the germline V gene, CDR1 is MDHEN and CDR2 is SYDVKM. The CDR3 is made up of 17 amino acids. CDR3 region: CASSHMWKGEGSYEQYF. In DNA, the CDR3 is TGTGCCAGCAGTCACATGTGGAAAGGGGAAGGCTCCTACGAGCAGTACTTC.

This chain connects TRBV14 to TRBJ2-7; 9 bases line up with TRBD2. The CDR3 spans 16 residues. Looked up from germline, CDR1 is SGHDN and CDR2 is FVKESK. V shed 2 bases and J 4 bases; nucleotides not matched to a gene: 9. This CDR3 reads CASSQLGAGGRYEQYF. CDR3 DNA sequence: TGTGCCAGCAGCCAACTGGGAGCGGGGGGAAGATACGAGCAGTACTTC.

The chain joins TRBV25-1 to TRBJ1-1; D is uncertain. V dropped 7 bases and J dropped 4 bases, with 13 bases sitting between them. CDR1 and CDR2 from the germline V gene are MGHDK and SYGVNS. This CDR3 region has 13 residues. CDR3 protein: CASNPGWGTEAFF. CDR3 sequence (DNA): TGTGCCAGCAACCCGGGGTGGGGCACTGAAGCTTTCTTT.